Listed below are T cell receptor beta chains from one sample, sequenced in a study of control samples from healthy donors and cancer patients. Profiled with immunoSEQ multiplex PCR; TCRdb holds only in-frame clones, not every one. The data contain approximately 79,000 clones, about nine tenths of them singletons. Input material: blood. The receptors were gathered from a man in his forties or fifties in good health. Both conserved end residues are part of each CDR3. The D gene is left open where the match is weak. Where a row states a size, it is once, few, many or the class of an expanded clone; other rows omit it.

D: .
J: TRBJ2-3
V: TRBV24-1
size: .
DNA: TGTGCCACCAGTGGGCGAGCAGATACGCAGTATTTT
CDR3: CATSGRADTQYF

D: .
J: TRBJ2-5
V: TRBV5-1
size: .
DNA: TGCGCCAGCAGGGGACTCCAAGAGACCCAGTACTTC
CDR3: CASRGLQETQYF

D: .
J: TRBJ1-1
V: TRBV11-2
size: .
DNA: TGTGCCAGCATCCTGGGGGGATACACTGAAGCTTTCTTT
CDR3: CASILGGYTEAFF

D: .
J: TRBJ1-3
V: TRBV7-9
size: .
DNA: TGTGCCAGCAGCTTACCAGGGCGATTAGACACCATATATTTT
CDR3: CASSLPGRLDTIYF

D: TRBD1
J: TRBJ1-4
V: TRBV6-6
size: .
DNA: TGTGCCAGCAGCCCAGGACAGGGTCGGGTAAAACTGTTTTTT
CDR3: CASSPGQGRVKLFF

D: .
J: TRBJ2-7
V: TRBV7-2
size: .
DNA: TGTGCCAGCAGCTTTGACAGGTTTTCCCACGAGCAGTACTTC
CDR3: CASSFDRFSHEQYF

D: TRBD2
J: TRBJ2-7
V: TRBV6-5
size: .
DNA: TGTGCCAGCTGGGGAGGGACTGGGAGCTACGAGCAGTACTTC
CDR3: CASWGGTGSYEQYF

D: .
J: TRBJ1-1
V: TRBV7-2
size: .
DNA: TGTGCCAGCAGCTTAGTACCAGGGAGCACTGAAGCTTTCTTT
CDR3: CASSLVPGSTEAFF

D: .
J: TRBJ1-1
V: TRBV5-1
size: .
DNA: TGCGCCAGCAGCCAGACCGGGACGGCGAACACTGAAGCTTTCTTT
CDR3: CASSQTGTANTEAFF

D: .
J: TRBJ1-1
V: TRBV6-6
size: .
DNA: TGTGCCAGCGAAAACAGGGAGGGCGGGGCTGAAGCTTTCTTT
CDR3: CASENREGGAEAFF

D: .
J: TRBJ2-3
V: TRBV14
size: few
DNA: TGTGCCAGCAGCCAAGGGGGGGGCCGCACAGATACGCAGTATTTT
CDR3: CASSQGGGRTDTQYF

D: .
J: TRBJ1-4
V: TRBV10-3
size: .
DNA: TGTGCCATCAGTGAGTCGGACAGTACTAATGAAAAACTGTTTTTT
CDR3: CAISESDSTNEKLFF

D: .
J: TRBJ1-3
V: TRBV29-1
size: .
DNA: TGCAGCGTTGATCTAGACAGCTATGGAAACACCATATATTTT
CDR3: CSVDLDSYGNTIYF